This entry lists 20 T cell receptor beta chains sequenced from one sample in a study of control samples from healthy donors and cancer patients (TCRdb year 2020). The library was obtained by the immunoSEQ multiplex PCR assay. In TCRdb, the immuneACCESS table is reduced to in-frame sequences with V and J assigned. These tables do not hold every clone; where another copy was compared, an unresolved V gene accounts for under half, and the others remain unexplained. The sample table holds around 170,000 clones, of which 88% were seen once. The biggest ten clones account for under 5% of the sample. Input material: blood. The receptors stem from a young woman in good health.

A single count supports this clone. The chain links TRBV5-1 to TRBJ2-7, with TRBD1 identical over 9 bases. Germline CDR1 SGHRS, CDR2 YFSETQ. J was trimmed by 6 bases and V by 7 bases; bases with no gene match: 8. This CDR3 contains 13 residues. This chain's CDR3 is CASGEQGASEQYF. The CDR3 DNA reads TGCGCCAGCGGCGAACAGGGGGCCAGCGAGCAGTACTTC.

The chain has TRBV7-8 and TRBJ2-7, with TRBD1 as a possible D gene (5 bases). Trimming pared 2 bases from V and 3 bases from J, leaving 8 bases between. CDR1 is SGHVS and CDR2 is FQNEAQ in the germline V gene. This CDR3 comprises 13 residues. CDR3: CASSLNTGYEQYF. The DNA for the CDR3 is TGTGCCAGCAGCTTAAACACAGGCTACGAGCAGTACTTC.

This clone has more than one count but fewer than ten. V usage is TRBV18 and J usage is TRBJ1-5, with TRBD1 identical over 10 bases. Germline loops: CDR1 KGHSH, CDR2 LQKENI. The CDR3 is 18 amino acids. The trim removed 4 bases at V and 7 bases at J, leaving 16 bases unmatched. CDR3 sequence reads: CASSLVYSWDRGVQPQHF. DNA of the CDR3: TGTGCCAGCTCACTCGTCTACTCTTGGGACAGGGGTGTCCAGCCCCAGCATTTT. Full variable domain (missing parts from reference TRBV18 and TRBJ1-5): NAGVMQNPRHLVRRRGQEARLRCSPMKGHSHVYWYRQLPEEGLKFMVYLQKENIIDESGMPKERFSAEFPKEGPSILRIQQVVRGDSAAYFCASSLVYSWDRGVQPQHFGDGTRLSIL.

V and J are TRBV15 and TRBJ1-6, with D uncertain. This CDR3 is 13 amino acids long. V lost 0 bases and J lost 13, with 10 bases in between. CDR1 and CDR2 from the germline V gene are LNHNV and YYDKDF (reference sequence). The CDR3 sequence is CATSRDLAGPLHF. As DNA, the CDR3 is TGTGCCACCAGCAGAGATTTGGCCGGGCCCCTCCACTTT.

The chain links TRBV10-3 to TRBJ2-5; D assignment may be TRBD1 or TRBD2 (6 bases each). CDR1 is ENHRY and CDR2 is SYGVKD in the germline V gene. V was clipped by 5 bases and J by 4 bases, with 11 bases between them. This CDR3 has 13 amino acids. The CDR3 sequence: CAISPGGGETQYF. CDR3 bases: TGTGCCATCAGTCCCGGGGGCGGAGAGACCCAGTACTTC.

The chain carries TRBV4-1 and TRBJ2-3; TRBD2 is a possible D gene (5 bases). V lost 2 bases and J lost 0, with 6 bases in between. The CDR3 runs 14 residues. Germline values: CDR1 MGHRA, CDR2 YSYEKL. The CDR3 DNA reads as TGCGCCAGCAGCCAACAGCGGAGCACAGATACGCAGTATTTT. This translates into CASSQQRSTDTQYF.

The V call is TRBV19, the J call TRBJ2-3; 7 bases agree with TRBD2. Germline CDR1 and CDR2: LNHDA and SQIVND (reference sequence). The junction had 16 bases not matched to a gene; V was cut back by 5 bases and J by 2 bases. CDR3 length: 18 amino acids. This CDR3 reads CASSPTRTRGYSTDTQYF. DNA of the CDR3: TGTGCCAGTAGTCCCACGAGGACTAGAGGGTACTCCACAGATACGCAGTATTTT.

CDR3 protein: CASSLAAGTTDEQFF. DNA for the CDR3: TGCGCCAGCAGCTTGGCAGCGGGGACGACAGATGAGCAGTTCTTC. The rearrangement joins TRBV5-1 to TRBJ2-1, with 7 bases matching TRBD2. This CDR3 is 15 amino acids long. J gave up 8 bases and V 0 bases, and 8 bases lay outside the gene matches. CDR1 and CDR2 (germline): SGHRS, YFSETQ.

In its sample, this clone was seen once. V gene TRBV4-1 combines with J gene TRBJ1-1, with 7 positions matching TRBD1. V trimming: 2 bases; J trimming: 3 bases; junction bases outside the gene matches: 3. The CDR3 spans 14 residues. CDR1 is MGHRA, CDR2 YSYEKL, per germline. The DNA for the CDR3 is TGCGCCAGCAGCCAAACAGGGGTGGACACTGAAGCTTTCTTT. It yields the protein CASSQTGVDTEAFF.

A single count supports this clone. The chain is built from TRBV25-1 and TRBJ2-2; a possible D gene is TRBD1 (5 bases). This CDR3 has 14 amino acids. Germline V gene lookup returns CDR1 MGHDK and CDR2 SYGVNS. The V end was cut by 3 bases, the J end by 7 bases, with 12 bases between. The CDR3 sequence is CASSEWATGGELFF. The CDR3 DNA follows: TGTGCCAGCAGTGAGTGGGCCACAGGCGGGGAGCTGTTTTTT.

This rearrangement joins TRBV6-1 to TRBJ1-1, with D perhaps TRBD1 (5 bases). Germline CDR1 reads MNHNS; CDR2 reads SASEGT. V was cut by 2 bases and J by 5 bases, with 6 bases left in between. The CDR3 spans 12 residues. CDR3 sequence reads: CASSERGTEAFF. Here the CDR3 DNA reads TGTGCCAGCAGTGAAAGGGGAACTGAAGCTTTCTTT.

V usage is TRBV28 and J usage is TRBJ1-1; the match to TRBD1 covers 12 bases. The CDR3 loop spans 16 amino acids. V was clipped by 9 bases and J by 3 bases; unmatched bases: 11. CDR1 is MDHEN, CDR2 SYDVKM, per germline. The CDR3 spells CASPGTGGFWDTEAFF. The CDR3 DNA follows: TGTGCCAGTCCCGGGACAGGGGGCTTCTGGGACACTGAAGCTTTCTTT.

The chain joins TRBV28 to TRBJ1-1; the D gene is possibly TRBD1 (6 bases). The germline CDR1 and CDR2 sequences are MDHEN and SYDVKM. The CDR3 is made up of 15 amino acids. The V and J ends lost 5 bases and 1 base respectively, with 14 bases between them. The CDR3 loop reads CASSISGTWNTEAFF. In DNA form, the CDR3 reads TGTGCCAGCAGTATCTCCGGGACATGGAACACTGAAGCTTTCTTT.

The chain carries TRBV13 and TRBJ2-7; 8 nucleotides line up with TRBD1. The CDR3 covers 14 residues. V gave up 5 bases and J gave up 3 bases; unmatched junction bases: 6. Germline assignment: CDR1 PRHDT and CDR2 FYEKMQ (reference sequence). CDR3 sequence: CASSEGQESYEQYV. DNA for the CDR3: TGTGCCAGCAGCGAGGGACAGGAGAGCTACGAGCAGTACGTC.

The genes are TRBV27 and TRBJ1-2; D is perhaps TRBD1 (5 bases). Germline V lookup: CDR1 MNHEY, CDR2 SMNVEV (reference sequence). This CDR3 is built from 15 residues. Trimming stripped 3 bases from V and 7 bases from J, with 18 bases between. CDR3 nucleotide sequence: TGTGCCAGCAGTTTTGAGTACGGCAGGGCTGCTGGCTACACCTTC. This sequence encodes CASSFEYGRAAGYTF.

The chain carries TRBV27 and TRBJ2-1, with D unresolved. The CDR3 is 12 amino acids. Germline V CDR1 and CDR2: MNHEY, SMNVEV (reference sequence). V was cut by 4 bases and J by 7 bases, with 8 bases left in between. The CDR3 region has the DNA TGTGCCAGCAGTTGGACGGTAAATGAGCAGTTCTTC. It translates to CASSWTVNEQFF.

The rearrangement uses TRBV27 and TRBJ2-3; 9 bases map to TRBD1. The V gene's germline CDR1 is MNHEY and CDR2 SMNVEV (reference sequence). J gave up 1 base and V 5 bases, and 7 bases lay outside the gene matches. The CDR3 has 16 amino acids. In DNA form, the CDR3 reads TGTGCCAGCAGTCCGTCAGACAGGGGGGGCACAGATACGCAGTATTTT. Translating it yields CASSPSDRGGTDTQYF.

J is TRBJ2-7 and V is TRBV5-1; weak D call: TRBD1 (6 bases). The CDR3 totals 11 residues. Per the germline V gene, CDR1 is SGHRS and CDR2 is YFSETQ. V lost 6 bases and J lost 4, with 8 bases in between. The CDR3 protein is CASKGEYEQYF. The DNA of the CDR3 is TGCGCCAGCAAGGGGGAATACGAGCAGTACTTC.

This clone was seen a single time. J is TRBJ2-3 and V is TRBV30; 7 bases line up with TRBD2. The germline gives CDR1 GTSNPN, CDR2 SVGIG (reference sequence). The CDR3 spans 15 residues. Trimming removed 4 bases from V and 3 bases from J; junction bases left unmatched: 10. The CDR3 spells CAWNVGRGITDTQYF. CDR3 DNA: TGTGCCTGGAACGTGGGGCGGGGGATTACAGATACGCAGTATTTT. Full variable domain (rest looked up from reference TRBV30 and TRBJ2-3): SQTIHQWPATLVQPVGSPLSLECTVEGTSNPNLYWYRQAAGRGLQLLFYSVGIGQISSEVPQNLSASRPQDRQFILSSKKLLLSDSGFYLCAWNVGRGITDTQYFGPGTRLTVL.

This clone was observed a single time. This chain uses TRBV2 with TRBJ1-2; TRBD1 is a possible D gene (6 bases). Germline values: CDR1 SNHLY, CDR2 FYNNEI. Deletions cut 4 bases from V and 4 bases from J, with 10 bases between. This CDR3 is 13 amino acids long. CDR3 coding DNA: TGTGCCAGCAGTGGTCGGGGGGCCTATGGCTACACCTTC. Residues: CASSGRGAYGYTF.